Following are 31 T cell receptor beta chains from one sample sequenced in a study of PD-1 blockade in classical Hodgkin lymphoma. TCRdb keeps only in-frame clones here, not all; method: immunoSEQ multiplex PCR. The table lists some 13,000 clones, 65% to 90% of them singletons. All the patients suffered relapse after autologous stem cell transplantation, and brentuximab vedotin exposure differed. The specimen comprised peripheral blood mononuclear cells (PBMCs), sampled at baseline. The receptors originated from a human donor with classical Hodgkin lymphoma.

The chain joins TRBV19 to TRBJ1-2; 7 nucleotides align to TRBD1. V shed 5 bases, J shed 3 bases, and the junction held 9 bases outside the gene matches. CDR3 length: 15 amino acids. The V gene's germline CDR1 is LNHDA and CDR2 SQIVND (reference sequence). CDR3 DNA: TGTGCCAGTAGTTTCACGACAGGGCAGGACTATGGCTACACCTTC. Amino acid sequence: CASSFTTGQDYGYTF.

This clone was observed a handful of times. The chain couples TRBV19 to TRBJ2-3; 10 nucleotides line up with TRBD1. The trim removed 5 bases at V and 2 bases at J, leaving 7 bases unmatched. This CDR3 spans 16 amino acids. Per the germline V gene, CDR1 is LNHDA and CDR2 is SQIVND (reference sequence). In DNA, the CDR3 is TGTGCCAGTAGTGCCTGGGGACAGGGGTCCACAGATACGCAGTATTTT. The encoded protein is CASSAWGQGSTDTQYF.

The CDR3 DNA reads as TGTGCCAGCTCACTCCGGGACAGGGGAGAGACCCAGTACTTC. Its translation is CASSLRDRGETQYF. The chain couples TRBV18 to TRBJ2-5; 10 nucleotides align to TRBD1. The CDR3 is made up of 14 amino acids. V lost 4 bases to trimming and J lost 4 bases; unmatched junction nucleotides: 3. The germline V gene has CDR1 KGHSH and CDR2 LQKENI. The variable domain in full, with the rest retrieved from reference TRBV18 and TRBJ2-5, is NAGVMQNPRHLVRRRGQEARLRCSPMKGHSHVYWYRQLPEEGLKFMVYLQKENIIDESGMPKERFSAEFPKEGPSILRIQQVVRGDSAAYFCASSLRDRGETQYFGPGTRLLVL.

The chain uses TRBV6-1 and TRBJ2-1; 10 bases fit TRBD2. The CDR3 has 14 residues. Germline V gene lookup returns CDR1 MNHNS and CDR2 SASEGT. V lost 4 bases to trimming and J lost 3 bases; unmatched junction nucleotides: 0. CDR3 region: CASSGLAGYNEQFF. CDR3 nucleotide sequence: TGTGCCAGCAGTGGACTAGCGGGCTACAATGAGCAGTTCTTC.

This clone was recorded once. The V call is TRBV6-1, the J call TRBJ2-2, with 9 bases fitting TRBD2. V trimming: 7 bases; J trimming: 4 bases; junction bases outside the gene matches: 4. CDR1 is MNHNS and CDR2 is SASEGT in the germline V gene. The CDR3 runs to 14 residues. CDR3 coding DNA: TGTGCCAGCACCACACTAGCGGGCACCGGGGAGCTGTTTTTT. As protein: CASTTLAGTGELFF.

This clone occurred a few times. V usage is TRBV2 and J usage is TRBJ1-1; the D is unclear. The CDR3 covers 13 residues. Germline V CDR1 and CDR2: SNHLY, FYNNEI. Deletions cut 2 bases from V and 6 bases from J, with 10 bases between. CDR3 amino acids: CASSEREGAEAFF. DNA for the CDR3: TGTGCCAGCAGTGAAAGGGAGGGTGCTGAAGCTTTCTTT. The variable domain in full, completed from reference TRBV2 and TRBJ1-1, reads EPEVTQTPSHQVTQMGQEVILRCVPISNHLYFYWYRQILGQKVEFLVSFYNNEISEKSEIFDDQFSVERPDGSNFTLKIRSTKLEDSAMYFCASSEREGAEAFFGQGTRLTVV.

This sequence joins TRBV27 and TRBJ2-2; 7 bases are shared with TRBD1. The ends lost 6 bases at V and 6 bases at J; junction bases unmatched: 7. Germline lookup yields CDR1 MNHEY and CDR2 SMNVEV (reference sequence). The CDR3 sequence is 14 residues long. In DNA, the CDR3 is TGTGCCAGCAGGACAGGGACCCTCCCCGGGGAGCTGTTTTTT. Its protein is CASRTGTLPGELFF.

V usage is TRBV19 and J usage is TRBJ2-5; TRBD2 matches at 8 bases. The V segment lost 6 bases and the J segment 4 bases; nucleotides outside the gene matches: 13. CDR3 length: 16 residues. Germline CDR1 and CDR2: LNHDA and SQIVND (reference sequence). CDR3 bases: TGTGCCAGTAGCCGATACAAAGCGGGAGTCGGAGAGACCCAGTACTTC. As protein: CASSRYKAGVGETQYF. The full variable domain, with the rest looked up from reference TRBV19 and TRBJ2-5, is DGGITQSPKYLFRKEGQNVTLSCEQNLNHDAMYWYRQDPGQGLRLIYYSQIVNDFQKGDIAEGYSVSREKKESFPLTVTSAQKNPTAFYLCASSRYKAGVGETQYFGPGTRLLVL.

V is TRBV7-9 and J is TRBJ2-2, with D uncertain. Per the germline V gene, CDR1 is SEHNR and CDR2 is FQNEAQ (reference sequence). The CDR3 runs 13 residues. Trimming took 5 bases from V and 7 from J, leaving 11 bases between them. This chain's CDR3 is CASSQKGVGELFF. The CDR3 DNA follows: TGTGCCAGCAGCCAGAAGGGTGTCGGGGAGCTGTTTTTT.

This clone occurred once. The CDR3: CASSYAGFYNEQFF. CDR3 bases: TGTGCCAGCAGCTATGCAGGGTTCTACAATGAGCAGTTCTTC. The chain has TRBV6-5 and TRBJ2-1, with D possibly TRBD1 on 5 matching bases. Germline loops: CDR1 MNHEY, CDR2 SVGAGI. Between the trimmed V and J ends, which lost 6 bases and 3 bases, there was a span of 12 bases. The CDR3 consists of 14 residues.

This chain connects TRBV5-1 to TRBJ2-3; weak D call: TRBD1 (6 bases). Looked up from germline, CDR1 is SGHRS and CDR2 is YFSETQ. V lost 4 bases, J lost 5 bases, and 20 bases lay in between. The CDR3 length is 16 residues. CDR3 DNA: TGCGCCAGCAGCCCAGGGACAATCCAATTATTAGATACGCAGTATTTT. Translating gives CASSPGTIQLLDTQYF.

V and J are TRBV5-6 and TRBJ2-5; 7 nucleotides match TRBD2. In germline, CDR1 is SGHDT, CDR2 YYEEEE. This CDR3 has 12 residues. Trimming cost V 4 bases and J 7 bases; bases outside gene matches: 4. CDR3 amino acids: CASSPGGVTQYF. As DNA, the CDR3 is TGTGCCAGCAGCCCGGGAGGCGTGACCCAGTACTTC.

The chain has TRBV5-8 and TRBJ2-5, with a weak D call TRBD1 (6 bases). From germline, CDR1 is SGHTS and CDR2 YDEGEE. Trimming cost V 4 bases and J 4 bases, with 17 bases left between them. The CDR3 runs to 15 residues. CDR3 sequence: CASSGVDSLGETQYF. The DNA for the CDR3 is TGTGCCAGCAGCGGCGTGGACAGTCTTGGAGAGACCCAGTACTTC.

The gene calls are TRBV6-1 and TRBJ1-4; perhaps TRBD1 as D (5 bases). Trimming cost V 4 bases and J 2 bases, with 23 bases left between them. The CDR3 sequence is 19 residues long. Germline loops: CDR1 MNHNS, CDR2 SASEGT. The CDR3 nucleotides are TGTGCCAGCAGTGCCGTCTGGGTGAGGGGTGTTCGCACTAATGAAAAACTGTTTTTT. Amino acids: CASSAVWVRGVRTNEKLFF.

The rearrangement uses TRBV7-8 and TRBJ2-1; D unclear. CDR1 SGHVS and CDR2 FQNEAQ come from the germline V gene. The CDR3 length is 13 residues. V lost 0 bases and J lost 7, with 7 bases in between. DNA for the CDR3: TGTGCCAGCAGCTTAGCGCATGGAAATGAGCAGTTCTTC. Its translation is CASSLAHGNEQFF.

Here the CDR3 DNA reads TGTGCCACCCGGGACAGGGGATCCAGTGAAAAACTGTTTTTT. Protein product: CATRDRGSSEKLFF. The genes are TRBV19 and TRBJ1-4; 10 bases agree with TRBD1. CDR3 length equals 14 residues. The germline V gene encodes CDR1 LNHDA and CDR2 SQIVND (reference sequence). V gave up 10 bases and J gave up 7 bases; unmatched junction bases: 9.

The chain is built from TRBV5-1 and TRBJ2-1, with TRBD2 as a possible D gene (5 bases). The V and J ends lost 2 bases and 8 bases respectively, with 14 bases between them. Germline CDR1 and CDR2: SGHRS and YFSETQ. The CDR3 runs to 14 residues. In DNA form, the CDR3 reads TGCGCCAGCAGCTTATTAGGGAGTGGCGATGAGCAGTTCTTC. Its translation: CASSLLGSGDEQFF.

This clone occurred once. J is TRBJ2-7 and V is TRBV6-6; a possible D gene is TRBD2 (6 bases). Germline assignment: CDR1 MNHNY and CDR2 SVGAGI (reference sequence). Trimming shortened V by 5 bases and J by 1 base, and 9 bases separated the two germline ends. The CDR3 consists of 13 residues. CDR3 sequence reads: CASSLAHSYEQYF. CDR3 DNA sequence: TGTGCCAGCAGTCTAGCGCATTCCTACGAGCAGTACTTC.

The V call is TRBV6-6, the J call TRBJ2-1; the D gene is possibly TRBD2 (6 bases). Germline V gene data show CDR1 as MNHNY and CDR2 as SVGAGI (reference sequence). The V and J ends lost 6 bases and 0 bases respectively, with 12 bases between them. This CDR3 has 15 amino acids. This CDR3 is CASSRSGSSYNEQFF. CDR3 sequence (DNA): TGTGCCAGCAGCCGTAGCGGAAGCTCCTACAATGAGCAGTTCTTC.

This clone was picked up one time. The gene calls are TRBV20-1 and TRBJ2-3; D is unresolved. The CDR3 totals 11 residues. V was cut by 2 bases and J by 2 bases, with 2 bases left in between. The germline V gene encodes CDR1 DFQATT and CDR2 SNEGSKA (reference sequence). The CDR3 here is CSARSTDTQYF. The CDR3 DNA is TGCAGTGCTAGATCCACAGATACGCAGTATTTT.

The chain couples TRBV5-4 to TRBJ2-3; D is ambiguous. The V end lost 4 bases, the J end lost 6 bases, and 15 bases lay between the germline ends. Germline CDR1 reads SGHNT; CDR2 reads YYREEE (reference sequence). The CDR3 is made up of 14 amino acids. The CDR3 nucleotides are TGTGCCAGCAGCCCCCCCGATTTGCCGGATACGCAGTATTTT. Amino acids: CASSPPDLPDTQYF.

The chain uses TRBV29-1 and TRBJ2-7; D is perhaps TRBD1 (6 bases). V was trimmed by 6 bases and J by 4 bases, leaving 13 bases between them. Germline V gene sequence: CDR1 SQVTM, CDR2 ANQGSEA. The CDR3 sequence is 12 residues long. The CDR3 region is CSVFDRRYEQYF. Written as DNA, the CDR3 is TGCAGCGTGTTCGACAGGCGATACGAGCAGTACTTC.

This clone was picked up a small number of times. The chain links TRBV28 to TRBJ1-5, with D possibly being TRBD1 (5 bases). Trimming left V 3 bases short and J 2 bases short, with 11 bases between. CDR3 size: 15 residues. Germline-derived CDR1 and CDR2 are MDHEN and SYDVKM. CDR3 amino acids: CASSFPTGGNQPQHF. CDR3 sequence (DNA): TGTGCCAGCAGTTTCCCAACAGGAGGCAATCAGCCCCAGCATTTT.

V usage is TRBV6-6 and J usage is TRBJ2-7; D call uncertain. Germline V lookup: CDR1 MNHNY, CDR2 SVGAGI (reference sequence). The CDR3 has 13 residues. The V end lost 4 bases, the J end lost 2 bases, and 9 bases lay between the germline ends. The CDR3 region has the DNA TGTGCCAGCAGTTTTTTGGGGACCTACGAGCAGTACTTC. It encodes CASSFLGTYEQYF.

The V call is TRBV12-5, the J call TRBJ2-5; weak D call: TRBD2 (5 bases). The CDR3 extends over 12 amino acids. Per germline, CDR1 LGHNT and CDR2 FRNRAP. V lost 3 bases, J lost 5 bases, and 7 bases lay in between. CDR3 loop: CASGFSAETQYF. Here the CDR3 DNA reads TGTGCTAGTGGTTTTAGCGCGGAGACCCAGTACTTC.

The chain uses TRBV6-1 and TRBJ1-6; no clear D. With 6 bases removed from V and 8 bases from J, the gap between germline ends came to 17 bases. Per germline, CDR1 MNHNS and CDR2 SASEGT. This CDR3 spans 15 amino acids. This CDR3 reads CASRRDPVTYSPLHF. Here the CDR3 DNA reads TGTGCCAGCAGGAGAGACCCGGTCACCTATTCACCCCTCCACTTT.

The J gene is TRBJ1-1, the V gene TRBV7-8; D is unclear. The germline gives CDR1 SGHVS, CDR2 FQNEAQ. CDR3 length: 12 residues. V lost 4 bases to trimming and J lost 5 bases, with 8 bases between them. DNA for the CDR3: TGTGCCAGCAGCTCTATATGGACTGAAGCTTTCTTT. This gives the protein CASSSIWTEAFF.

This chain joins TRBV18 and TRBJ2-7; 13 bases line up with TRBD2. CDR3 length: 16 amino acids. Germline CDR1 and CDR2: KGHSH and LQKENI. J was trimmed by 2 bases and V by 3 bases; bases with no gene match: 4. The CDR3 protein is CASSPGTSGTAYEQYF. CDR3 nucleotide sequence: TGTGCCAGCTCACCCGGGACTAGCGGGACTGCCTACGAGCAGTACTTC.

DNA of the CDR3: TGTGCCAGCAGCTTCGGCAGTAGGAATGAGCAGTTCTTC. This translates into CASSFGSRNEQFF. The chain uses TRBV5-6 and TRBJ2-1; D remains unclear. Trimming pared 2 bases from V and 7 bases from J, leaving 10 bases between. CDR3 length: 13 residues. Germline V gene data show CDR1 as SGHDT and CDR2 as YYEEEE.

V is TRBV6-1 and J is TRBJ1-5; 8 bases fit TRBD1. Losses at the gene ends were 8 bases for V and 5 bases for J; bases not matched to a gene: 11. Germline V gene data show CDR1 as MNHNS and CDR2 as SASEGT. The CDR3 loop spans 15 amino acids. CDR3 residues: CASHPRGLGYQPQHF. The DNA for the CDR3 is TGTGCCAGCCACCCCAGGGGGCTTGGGTATCAGCCCCAGCATTTT.

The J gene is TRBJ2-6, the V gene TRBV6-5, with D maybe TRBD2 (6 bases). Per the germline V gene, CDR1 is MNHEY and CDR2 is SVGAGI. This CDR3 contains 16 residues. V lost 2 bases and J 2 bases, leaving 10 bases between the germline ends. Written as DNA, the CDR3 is TGTGCCAGCAGTTACCGAGGAGGGCCTGGGGCCAACGTCCTGACTTTC. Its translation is CASSYRGGPGANVLTF.